Shown below are 13 T cell receptor beta chains from a single sample sequenced in a study of T cells after yellow fever vaccination. TCRdb fed the 5' RACE reads into MiXCR, producing one record per CDR3 protein. The sample comprises almost 30,000 distinct CDR3 sequences, 6.3% of which are singletons, and approximately 25% rests with the top ten. This specimen was PBMCs, either bulk or a sorted T-cell subset (CD4+, CD8+, memory, or dextramer-sorted; not recorded which), taken on the day of the yellow fever booster vaccination. The receptor source for this set is a man aged 30-40 years who received the YFV17D yellow fever vaccine.

This clonotype was observed a handful of times. J is TRBJ2-1 and V is TRBV4-1; no definite D call. Per germline, CDR1 MGHRA and CDR2 YSYEKL. V lost 0 bases and J lost 9, with 18 bases in between. This CDR3 has 16 amino acids. CDR3 sequence: CASSQDPGLSFGEQFF. CDR3 bases: TGCGCCAGCAGCCAAGATCCCGGCCTGTCGTTTGGTGAGCAGTTCTTC.

This clonotype was seen at least ten times. V usage is TRBV9 and J usage is TRBJ2-4; D might be TRBD2 (5 bases). Germline V gene sequence: CDR1 SGDLS, CDR2 YYNGEE. V was clipped by 3 bases and J by 4 bases, with 20 bases between them. This CDR3 has 17 residues. CDR3 amino acids: CASSAGWPPDSKNIQYF. DNA of the CDR3: TGTGCCAGCAGCGCGGGGTGGCCGCCAGATTCTAAAAACATTCAGTACTTC.

This clonotype was observed many times. The chain joins TRBV9 to TRBJ2-1; 9 bases line up with TRBD2. J lost 9 bases, V lost 0 bases, and 7 bases had no gene match. Germline V gene sequence: CDR1 SGDLS, CDR2 YYNGEE. The CDR3 is 15 amino acids. The CDR3 is CASSVEAGGGTEQFF. The CDR3 DNA sequence: TGTGCCAGCAGCGTAGAAGCGGGAGGAGGAACTGAGCAGTTCTTC.

This clonotype was recorded many times. This chain joins TRBV2 and TRBJ2-3; no definite D call. V lost 7 bases, J lost 3 bases, and 8 bases lay in between. This CDR3 has 12 amino acids. Germline CDR1 reads SNHLY; CDR2 reads FYNNEI. This chain's CDR3 is CASMWGTDTQYF. CDR3 DNA sequence: TGTGCCAGCATGTGGGGTACAGATACGCAGTATTTT.

Ten or more counts support this clonotype. The chain couples TRBV7-2 to TRBJ1-3; D uncertain. Germline V gene sequence: CDR1 SGHTA, CDR2 FQGNSA. V dropped 3 bases and J dropped 4 bases, with 10 bases sitting between them. CDR3 length: 14 amino acids. The CDR3 DNA follows: TGTGCCAGCAGCTTTGCAGGTTACGGAAACACCATATATTTT. Protein product: CASSFAGYGNTIYF.

The chain recombines TRBV12-3 or TRBV12-4 with TRBJ1-2, with 9 bases fitting TRBD1. J lost 5 bases, V lost 6 bases, and 7 bases had no gene match. The CDR3 has 14 amino acids. This CDR3 reads CASSPGTGFYGYTF. The CDR3 DNA reads as TGTGCCAGCAGCCCCGGGACAGGGTTTTATGGCTACACCTTC.

This clonotype has ten or more counts. The chain is built from TRBV24-1 and TRBJ1-4; perhaps TRBD1 as D (6 bases). Germline V gene sequence: CDR1 KGHDR, CDR2 SFDVKD. This CDR3 comprises 14 residues. Trimming took off 0 bases at V and 5 bases at J, with 6 bases between the two ends. The CDR3 coding sequence is TGTGCCACCAGTGATTTGAGGGGGAATGAAAAACTGTTTTTT. It codes for CATSDLRGNEKLFF.

V gene TRBV12-3 or TRBV12-4 combines with J gene TRBJ2-7; D unresolved. The CDR3 consists of 16 residues. V lost 2 bases, J lost 4 bases, and 18 bases lay in between. CDR3 DNA: TGTGCCAGCAGTTTATCACCCCTAGGTAGTCGATACGAGCAGTACTTC. Translated, it gives CASSLSPLGSRYEQYF.

This clonotype was seen a handful of times. The chain carries TRBV20-1 and TRBJ2-1; 14 bases line up with TRBD2. The CDR3 is made up of 20 amino acids. V gave up 6 bases and J gave up 4 bases; unmatched junction bases: 20. CDR1 and CDR2 (germline): DFQATT, SNEGSKA (reference sequence). The CDR3 nucleotides are TGCAGTGCCCAACCTCTCCCGGGACTAGCGGGAGAATCGGTTTACAATGAGCAGTTCTTC. This gives the protein CSAQPLPGLAGESVYNEQFF.

This clonotype occurred a few times. The V and J genes are TRBV6-1 and TRBJ1-2; D is undetermined. This CDR3 contains 17 residues. From germline, CDR1 is MNHNS and CDR2 SASEGT. V was shortened by 8 bases and J by 2 bases, with 24 bases between the two germline ends. CDR3 bases: TGTGCCAGCGGTGGACTCGCCCGGAAGACCATCAACTATGGCTACACCTTC. Translating gives CASGGLARKTINYGYTF.

The chain couples TRBV15 to TRBJ2-7, with TRBD1 matching over 7 bases. The CDR3 extends over 13 amino acids. The ends lost 5 bases at V and 4 bases at J; junction bases unmatched: 5. Germline lookup yields CDR1 LNHNV and CDR2 YYDKDF (reference sequence). The CDR3 region has the DNA TGTGCCACCAGCTCAATGACAGGGTACGAGCAGTACTTC. The encoded protein is CATSSMTGYEQYF.

This clonotype was seen only a few times. CDR3 sequence: CASSLLAGTDGYTF. CDR3 bases: TGCGCCAGCAGCTTACTTGCCGGGACGGATGGCTACACCTTC. This rearrangement joins TRBV5-1 to TRBJ1-2; tentatively, D is TRBD1 (5 bases). The CDR3 length is 14 residues. Per the germline V gene, CDR1 is SGHRS and CDR2 is YFSETQ. Trimming left V 2 bases short and J 6 bases short, with 14 bases between. The full variable domain, rest sourced from reference TRBV5-1 and TRBJ1-2, is KAGVTQTPRYLIKTRGQQVTLSCSPISGHRSVSWYQQTPGQGLQFLFEYFSETQRNKGNFPGRFSGRQFSNSRSEMNVSTLELGDSALYLCASSLLAGTDGYTFGSGTRLTVV.

V is TRBV25-1 and J is TRBJ1-3; D unresolved. CDR1 and CDR2 (germline): MGHDK, SYGVNS. This CDR3 has 17 residues. V was cut by 9 bases and J by 1 base, with 22 bases left in between. CDR3 DNA: TGTGCCAGTAGAATGGAGGGTCCCCATTTTTCTGGAAACACCATATATTTT. Protein sequence: CASRMEGPHFSGNTIYF.